Listed here is a single T cell receptor beta chain. Its cognate antigen is unknown. From germline, CDR1 is KGHSH and CDR2 LQKENI. This CDR3 is built from 14 residues. This record comes from a study of T cell clusters in autoimmune cytopenias. TRB was amplified by touch-down multiplex PCR, primer pools A and B combined. For each CDR3 protein, TCRdb gives one entry from its re-call of the multiplex PCR reads, without DNA. The ten top clones account for roughly 30%, within a sample of 6,000 to 9,500 distinct CDR3 sequences. Overall study results and limits: Primary autoimmune cytopenia patients seemingly lacked the physiological T cell clusters found in healthy donors. TRB repertoire shifts in secondary cytopenia and chronic lymphocytic leukemia mostly reflected lymphoma, not autoimmunity.

TRB amplification used around 0.25 ug of peripheral blood genomic DNA. These data were also reused for a study on T cell repertoires in aging, cancer and after chemotherapy. That source reports: Compared with age-matched healthy donors, untreated hematological or solid cancer patients showed higher blood TCR clonality. In each cancer cohort, median generation probability increased across chemotherapy, suggesting thymic output rebounded.

The sequence was collected from a human donor with an autoimmune cytopenia or autoimmune hepatitis (not recorded which). The material sequenced was peripheral blood. The V and J genes are TRBV18 and TRBJ2-3; TCRdb lists TRBD2, though no DNA is available to test this call. CDR3: CASLSGQGTDTQYF.